The clone carrying this TCR beta chain was seen a handful of times. Its antigen is not identified. Since all of the isolated RNA was reverse transcribed, expressed TCRB transcripts were what got sequenced. Generated by immunoSEQ multiplex PCR, the TCRdb table keeps only in-frame clones and is missing some. The sample includes hundreds of thousands of clones, roughly an eighth of them seen just once. This sample stems from a study of beta chain features in type 1 diabetes. Study outcomes and limitations: In comparison with healthy donors, patients had naive, central memory and Treg TCRB repertoires that appeared more similar. Shortening that was moderate but significant affected the TCRB CDR3s of Type 1 diabetes patients in all four CD4+ subsets. Overrepresentation of cells with high TCR expression could result from cDNA sequencing. PCR might favor shorter templates, equally in patients and controls.

V lost 3 bases to trimming and J lost 6 bases, with 12 bases between them. Germline V gene lookup returns CDR1 SGHAT and CDR2 FQNNGV. The CDR3 has 13 amino acids. The receptor was isolated from a man under 40 with type 1 diabetes. Sequencing was performed on naive CD4+ T cells from blood. The chain is built from TRBV11-2 and TRBJ2-7; D is unresolved. This CDR3 is CASSFDRSSEQYF. DNA for the CDR3: TGTGCCAGCAGCTTCGACCGTAGCTCCGAGCAGTACTTC.